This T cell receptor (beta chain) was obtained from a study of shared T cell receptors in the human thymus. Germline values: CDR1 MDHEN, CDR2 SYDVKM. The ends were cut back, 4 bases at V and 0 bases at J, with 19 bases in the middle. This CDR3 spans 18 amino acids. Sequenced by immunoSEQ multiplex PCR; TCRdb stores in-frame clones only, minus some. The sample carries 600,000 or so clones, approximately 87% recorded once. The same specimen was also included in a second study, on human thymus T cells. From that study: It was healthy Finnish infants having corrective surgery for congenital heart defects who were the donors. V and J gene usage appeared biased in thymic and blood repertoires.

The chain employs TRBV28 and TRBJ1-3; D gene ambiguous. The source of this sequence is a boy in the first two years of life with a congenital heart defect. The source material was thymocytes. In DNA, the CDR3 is TGTGCCAGCAGTTCCGGAGGTCGGATAGTGAGCTCTGGAAACACCATATATTTT. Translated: CASSSGGRIVSSGNTIYF.